This T cell receptor beta chain was sequenced in a study of early T cells in non-severe SARS-CoV-2 infection. TCRdb re-analysed the 5' RACE reads in MiXCR, keeping a single row per CDR3 protein. The data contain under 75,000 distinct CDR3 sequences, approximately 11% of them seen just once; the ten biggest clones take up 7.5% to 10%. This CDR3 has 13 amino acids. The V gene lost 2 bases and the J gene lost 4 bases, with 9 bases spanning the gap. Germline assignment: CDR1 SGDLS and CDR2 YYNGEE. The J gene is TRBJ1-1, the V gene TRBV9; perhaps TRBD1 as D (5 bases). The TCR sequence derives from an adult who was a healthcare worker with PCR-confirmed SARS-CoV-2 infection or an uninfected control (not recorded which). The material sequenced was whole blood. CDR3 loop: CASSVRVTTEAFF. CDR3 DNA sequence: TGTGCCAGCAGCGTCAGGGTTACCACTGAAGCTTTCTTT.